This TCR beta chain comes out of a study of blood T cell repertoires in COVID-19. The CDR3 is made up of 14 amino acids. Trimming stripped 3 bases from V and 6 bases from J, with 15 bases between. CDR1 and CDR2 from the germline V gene are SGHRS and YFSETQ. What the recovered Cohort 3 donors had was two negative PCRs, clearance, or symptom resolution. Only in-frame clones appear in the TCRdb table, and some are missing; sequencing was by immunoSEQ multiplex PCR. Here the sample spans 190,000 or so clones, roughly 82% being singletons. The receptor was isolated from a man aged 40-49 years who had recovered from COVID-19. The chain carries TRBV5-1 and TRBJ1-2; D not resolved. Sequences were obtained from PBMCs or T cells enriched from blood (not recorded which). The CDR3: CASSYGPDPDGYTF. CDR3 coding DNA: TGCGCCAGCAGCTATGGGCCCGACCCAGATGGCTACACCTTC.